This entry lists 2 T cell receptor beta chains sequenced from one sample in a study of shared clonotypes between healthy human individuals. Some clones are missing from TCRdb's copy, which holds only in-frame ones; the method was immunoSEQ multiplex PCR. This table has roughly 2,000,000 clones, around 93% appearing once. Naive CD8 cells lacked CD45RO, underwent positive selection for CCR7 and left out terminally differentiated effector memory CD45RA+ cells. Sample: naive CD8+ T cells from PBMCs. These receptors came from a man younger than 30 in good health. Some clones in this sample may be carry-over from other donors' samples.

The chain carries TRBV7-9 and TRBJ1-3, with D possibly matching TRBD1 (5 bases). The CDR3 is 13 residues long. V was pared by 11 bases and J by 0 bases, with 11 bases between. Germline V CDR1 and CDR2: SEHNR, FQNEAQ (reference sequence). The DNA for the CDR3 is TGTGCCGGTCGGGACTTCTCTGGAAACACCATATATTTT. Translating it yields CAGRDFSGNTIYF.

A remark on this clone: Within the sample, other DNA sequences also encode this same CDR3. The CDR3 bases are TGTGCCAGCAGCGTAGTTGAGGGAATGAACACTGAAGCTTTCTTT. Protein: CASSVVEGMNTEAFF. The chain is built from TRBV9 and TRBJ1-1; no definite D call. The CDR3 totals 15 residues. Trimming cost V 0 bases and J 0 bases, with 9 bases left between them. Germline V gene lookup returns CDR1 SGDLS and CDR2 YYNGEE.